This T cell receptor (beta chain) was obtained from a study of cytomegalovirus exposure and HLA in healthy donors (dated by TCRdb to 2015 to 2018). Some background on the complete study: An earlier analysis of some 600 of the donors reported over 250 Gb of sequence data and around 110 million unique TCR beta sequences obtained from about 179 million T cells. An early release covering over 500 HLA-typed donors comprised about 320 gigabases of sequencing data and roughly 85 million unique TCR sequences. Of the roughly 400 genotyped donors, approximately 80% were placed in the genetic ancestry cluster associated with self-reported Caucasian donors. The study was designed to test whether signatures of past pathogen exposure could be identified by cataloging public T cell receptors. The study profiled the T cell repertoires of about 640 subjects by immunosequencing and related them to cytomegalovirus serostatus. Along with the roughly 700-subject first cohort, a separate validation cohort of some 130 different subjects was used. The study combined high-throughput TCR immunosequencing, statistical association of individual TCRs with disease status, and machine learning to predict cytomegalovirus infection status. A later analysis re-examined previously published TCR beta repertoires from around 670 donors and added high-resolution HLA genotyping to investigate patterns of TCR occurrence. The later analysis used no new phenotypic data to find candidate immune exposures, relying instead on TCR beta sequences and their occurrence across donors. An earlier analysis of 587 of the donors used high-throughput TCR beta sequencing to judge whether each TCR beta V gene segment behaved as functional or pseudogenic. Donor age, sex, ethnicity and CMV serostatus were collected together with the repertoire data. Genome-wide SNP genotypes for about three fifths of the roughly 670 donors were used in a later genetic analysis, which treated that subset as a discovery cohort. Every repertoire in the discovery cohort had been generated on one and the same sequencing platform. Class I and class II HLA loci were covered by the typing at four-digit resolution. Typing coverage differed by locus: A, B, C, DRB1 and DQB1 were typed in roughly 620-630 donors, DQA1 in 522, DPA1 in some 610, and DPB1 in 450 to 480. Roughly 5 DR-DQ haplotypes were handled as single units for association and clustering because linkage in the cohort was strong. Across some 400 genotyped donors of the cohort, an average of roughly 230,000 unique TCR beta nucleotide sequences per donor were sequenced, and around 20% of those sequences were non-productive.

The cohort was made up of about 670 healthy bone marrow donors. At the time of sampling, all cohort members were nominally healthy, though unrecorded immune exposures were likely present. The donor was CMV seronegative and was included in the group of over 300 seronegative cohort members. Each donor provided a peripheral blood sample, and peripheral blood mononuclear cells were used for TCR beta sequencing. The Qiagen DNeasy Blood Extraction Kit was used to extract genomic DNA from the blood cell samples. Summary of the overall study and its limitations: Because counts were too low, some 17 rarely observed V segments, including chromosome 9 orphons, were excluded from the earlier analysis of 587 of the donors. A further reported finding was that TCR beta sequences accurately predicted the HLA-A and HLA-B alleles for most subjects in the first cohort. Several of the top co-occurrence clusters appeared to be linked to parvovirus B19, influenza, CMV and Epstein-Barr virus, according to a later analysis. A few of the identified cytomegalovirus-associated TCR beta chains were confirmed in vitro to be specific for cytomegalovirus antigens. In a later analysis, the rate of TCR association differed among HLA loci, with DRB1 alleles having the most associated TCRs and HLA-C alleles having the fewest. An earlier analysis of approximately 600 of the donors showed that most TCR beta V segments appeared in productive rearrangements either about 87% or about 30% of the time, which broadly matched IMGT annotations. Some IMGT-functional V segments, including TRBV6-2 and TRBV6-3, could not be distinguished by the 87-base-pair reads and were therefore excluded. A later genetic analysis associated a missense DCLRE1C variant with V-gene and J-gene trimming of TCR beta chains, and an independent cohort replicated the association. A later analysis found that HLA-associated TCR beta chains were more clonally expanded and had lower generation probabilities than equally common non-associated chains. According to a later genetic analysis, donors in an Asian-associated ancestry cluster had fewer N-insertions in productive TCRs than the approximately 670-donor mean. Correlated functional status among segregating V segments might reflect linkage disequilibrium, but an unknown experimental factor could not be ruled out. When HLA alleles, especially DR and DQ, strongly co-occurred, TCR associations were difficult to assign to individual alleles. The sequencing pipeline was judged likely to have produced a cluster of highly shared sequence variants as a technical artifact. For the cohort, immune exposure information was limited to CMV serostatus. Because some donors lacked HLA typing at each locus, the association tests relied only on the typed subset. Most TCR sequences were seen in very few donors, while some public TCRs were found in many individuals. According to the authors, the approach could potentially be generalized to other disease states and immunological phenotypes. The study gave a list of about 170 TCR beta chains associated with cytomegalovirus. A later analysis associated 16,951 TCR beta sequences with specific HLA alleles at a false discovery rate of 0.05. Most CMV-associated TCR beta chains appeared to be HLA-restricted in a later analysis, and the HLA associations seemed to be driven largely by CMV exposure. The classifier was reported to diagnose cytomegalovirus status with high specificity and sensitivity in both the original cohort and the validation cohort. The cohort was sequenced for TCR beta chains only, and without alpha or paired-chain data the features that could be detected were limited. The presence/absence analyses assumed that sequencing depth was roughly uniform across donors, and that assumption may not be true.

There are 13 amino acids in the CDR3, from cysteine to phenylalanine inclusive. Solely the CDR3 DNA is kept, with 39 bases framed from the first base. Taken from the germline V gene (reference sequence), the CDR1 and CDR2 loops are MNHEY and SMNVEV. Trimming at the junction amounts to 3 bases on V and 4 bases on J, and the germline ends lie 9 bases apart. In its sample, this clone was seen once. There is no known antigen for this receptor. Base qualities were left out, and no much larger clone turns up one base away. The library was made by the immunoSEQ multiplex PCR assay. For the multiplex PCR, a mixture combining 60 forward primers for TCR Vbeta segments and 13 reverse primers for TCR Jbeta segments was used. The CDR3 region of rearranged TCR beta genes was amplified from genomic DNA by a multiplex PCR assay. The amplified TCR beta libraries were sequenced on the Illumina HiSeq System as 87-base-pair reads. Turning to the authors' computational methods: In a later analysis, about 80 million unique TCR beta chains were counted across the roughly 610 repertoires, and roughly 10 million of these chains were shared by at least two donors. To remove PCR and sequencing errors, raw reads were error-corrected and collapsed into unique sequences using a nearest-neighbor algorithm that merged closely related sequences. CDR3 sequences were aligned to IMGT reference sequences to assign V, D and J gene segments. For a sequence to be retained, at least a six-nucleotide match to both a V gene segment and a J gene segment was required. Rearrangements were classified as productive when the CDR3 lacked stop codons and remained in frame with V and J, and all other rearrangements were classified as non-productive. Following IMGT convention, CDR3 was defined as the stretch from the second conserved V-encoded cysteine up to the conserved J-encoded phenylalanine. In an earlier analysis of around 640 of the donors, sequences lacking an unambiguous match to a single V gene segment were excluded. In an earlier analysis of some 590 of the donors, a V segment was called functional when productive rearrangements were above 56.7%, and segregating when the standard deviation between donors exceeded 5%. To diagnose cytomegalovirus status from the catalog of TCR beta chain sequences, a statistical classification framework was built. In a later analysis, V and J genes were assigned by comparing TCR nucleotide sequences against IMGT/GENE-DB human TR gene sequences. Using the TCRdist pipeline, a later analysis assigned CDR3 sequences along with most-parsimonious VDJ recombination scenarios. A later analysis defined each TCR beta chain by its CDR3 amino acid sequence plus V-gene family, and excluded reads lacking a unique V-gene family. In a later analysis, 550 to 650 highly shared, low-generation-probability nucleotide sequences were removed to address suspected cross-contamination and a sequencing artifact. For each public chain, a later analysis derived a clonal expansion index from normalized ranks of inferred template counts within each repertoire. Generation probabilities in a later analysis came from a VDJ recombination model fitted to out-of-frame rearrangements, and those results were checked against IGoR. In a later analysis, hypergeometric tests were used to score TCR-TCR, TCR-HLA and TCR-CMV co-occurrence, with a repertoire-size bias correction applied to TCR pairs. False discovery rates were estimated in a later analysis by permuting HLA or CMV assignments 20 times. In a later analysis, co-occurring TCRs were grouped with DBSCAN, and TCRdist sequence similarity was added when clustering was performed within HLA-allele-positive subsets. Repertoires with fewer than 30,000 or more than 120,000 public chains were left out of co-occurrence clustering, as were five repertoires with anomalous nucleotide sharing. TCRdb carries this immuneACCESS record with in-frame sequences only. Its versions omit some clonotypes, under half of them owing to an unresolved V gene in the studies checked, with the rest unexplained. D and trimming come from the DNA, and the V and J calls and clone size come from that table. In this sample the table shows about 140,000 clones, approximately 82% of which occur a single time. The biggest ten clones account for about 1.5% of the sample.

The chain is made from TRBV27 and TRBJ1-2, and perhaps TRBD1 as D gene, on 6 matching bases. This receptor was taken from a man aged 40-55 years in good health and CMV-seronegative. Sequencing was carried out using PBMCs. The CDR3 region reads CASSLQGSYGYTF. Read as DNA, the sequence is TGTGCCAGCAGTTTGCAGGGGTCCTATGGCTACACCTTC.